This entry lists 7 T cell receptor beta chains sequenced from one sample in a study of Tregs in tolerant kidney transplant recipients. Clones were read by immunoSEQ multiplex PCR, and TCRdb kept only the in-frame ones, dropping some. The top ten hold approximately 0.54% of the sample, which has 110,000 or so clones, roughly 92% seen once. Sequencing was carried out using CD4+ T cells from blood. All receptors come from a human donor in good health.

This chain links TRBV2 with TRBJ1-2; 7 positions agree with TRBD1. Germline V gene sequence: CDR1 SNHLY, CDR2 FYNNEI. CDR3 length equals 14 residues. The V and J ends lost 5 bases and 0 bases, in that order; junction bases with no gene match: 3. CDR3 DNA sequence: TGTGCCAGCAGTTCAGGGACAGCTAACTATGGCTACACCTTC. It specifies CASSSGTANYGYTF.

The chain employs TRBV29-1 and TRBJ2-7; 9 nucleotides agree with TRBD1. V lost 5 bases and J lost 1; bases outside the gene matches: 6. The CDR3 length is 14 residues. Germline CDR1 SQVTM, CDR2 ANQGSEA. CDR3 bases: TGCAGCGTTCCTGCCGGGACAGGGTCCTACGAGCAGTACTTC. Its protein is CSVPAGTGSYEQYF.

V is TRBV11-3 and J is TRBJ2-5; D may be TRBD1 (5 bases). Trimming took off 4 bases at V and 5 bases at J, with 11 bases between the two ends. There are 13 residues in the CDR3. CDR1 and CDR2 from the germline V gene are SGHNT and YENEEA. CDR3 amino acids: CASSYQGVETQYF. CDR3 coding DNA: TGTGCCAGCAGCTACCAGGGTGTGGAGACCCAGTACTTC.

This clone was seen only once. The chain links TRBV21-1 to TRBJ1-4; TRBD1, the table's D call, lacks a check against the DNA. TRBV21-1 is noted as a pseudogene. There are 20 residues in the CDR3. The CDR3 here is CASSKAPPLTVSATNEKLFF. Written as DNA, the CDR3 is TGTGCCAGCAGCAAAGCGCCCCCCCTTACAGTTTCTGCAACTAATGAAAAACTGTTTTTT.

V gene TRBV5-4 combines with J gene TRBJ2-3; D perhaps matches TRBD1 (5 bases). Between the trimmed V and J ends, which lost 0 bases and 3 bases, there was a span of 8 bases. Germline-derived CDR1 and CDR2 are SGHNT and YYREEE (reference sequence). The CDR3 covers 14 residues. The chain's CDR3 is CASSLGRETDTQYF. DNA for the CDR3: TGTGCCAGCAGCTTGGGCAGGGAAACAGATACGCAGTATTTT.

V usage is TRBV7-6 and J usage is TRBJ2-1, with 11 nucleotides matching TRBD2. This CDR3 has 17 amino acids. CDR1 SGHVS and CDR2 FNYEAQ come from the germline V gene. With 7 bases clipped from V and 1 base from J, the junction kept 9 bases outside the gene matches. The CDR3 DNA reads TGTGCCAGCATGACCTTAGCGGGAGGGCGGTCCTACAATGAGCAGTTCTTC. Protein: CASMTLAGGRSYNEQFF.

This chain uses TRBV5-5 with TRBJ2-1; D remains ambiguous. This CDR3 is built from 15 residues. Germline V gene sequence: CDR1 SGHKS, CDR2 YYEKEE (reference sequence). The V end was cut by 1 base, the J end by 0 bases, with 8 bases between. For the CDR3, the DNA is TGTGCCAGCAGCTTGAGGGTTGCCTCCTACAATGAGCAGTTCTTC. Amino acids: CASSLRVASYNEQFF.